A single sample gave rise to the 15 T cell receptor beta chains below, sequenced in a study of blood T cells in healthy people across ages. Next came a second PCR, run for about 7 to 12 cycles, which used a sample-barcoded 5' primer along with a J-beta primer mix. TCRdb reprocessed the 5' RACE reads via MiXCR and lists one record per CDR3 protein. This table has more than 900,000 distinct CDR3 sequences, 25% to 35% appearing once. These data were also filed under a second study, of T cells of mothers and their children.

Sequenced material: blood. The receptors here all came from a woman in her thirties or forties in good health.

The chain uses TRBV7-9 and TRBJ1-1; D not certain. This CDR3 is built from 12 residues. Looked up from germline, CDR1 is SEHNR and CDR2 is FQNEAQ (reference sequence). V was clipped by 11 bases and J by 5 bases, with 15 bases between them. This CDR3 is CAPLRGGTEAFF. DNA of the CDR3: TGTGCCCCCCTACGAGGTGGGACTGAAGCTTTCTTT.

The rearrangement joins TRBV12-3 or TRBV12-4 to TRBJ2-1; TRBD1 aligns across 8 bases. V was pared by 6 bases and J by 4 bases, with 8 bases of the junction left unmatched. The CDR3 contains 15 residues. CDR3 DNA sequence: TGTGCCAGCAGCGAAAGACAGGGGAATTACAATGAGCAGTTCTTC. It is translated as CASSERQGNYNEQFF.

The chain combines TRBV19 with TRBJ2-5, with D perhaps matching TRBD1 (6 bases). The germline V gene encodes CDR1 LNHDA and CDR2 SQIVND (reference sequence). The V gene lost 6 bases and the J gene lost 2 bases, with 22 bases spanning the gap. The CDR3 runs to 17 residues. The CDR3 loop is CASRPHHRADRQETQYF. The CDR3, as DNA: TGTGCCAGTAGACCACACCACAGGGCTGACCGGCAAGAGACCCAGTACTTC.

This clonotype showed up many times. The J gene is TRBJ1-1, the V gene TRBV29-1; 7 positions agree with TRBD1. CDR1 is SQVTM, CDR2 ANQGSEA, per germline. With 7 bases clipped from V and 5 bases from J, the junction kept 7 bases outside the gene matches. The length of the CDR3 is 12 residues. CDR3 residues: CSARTGGTEAFF. CDR3 nucleotides: TGCAGCGCCAGGACAGGAGGGACTGAAGCTTTCTTT.

The chain has TRBV12-3 or TRBV12-4 and TRBJ2-5; possible D gene TRBD1, 6 bases. V lost 6 bases and J 5 bases, leaving 22 bases between the germline ends. The CDR3 has 16 amino acids. Here the CDR3 DNA reads TGTGCCAGCAGGATGGGGGTCTCAGGGGCACGGGAGACCCAGTACTTC. It yields the protein CASRMGVSGARETQYF.

Notes on this clonotype: This may be a read error: a much more frequent sequence differs by one nucleotide. The CDR3 spells CASSSGTSGGHEQCF. As DNA, the CDR3 is TGTGCCAGCAGCTCCGGGACTAGCGGGGGTCATGAGCAGTGCTTC. The chain carries TRBV5-6 and TRBJ2-1; 14 positions agree with TRBD2. This CDR3 is built from 15 residues. The germline V gene has CDR1 SGHDT and CDR2 YYEEEE.

This clonotype was observed many times. J is TRBJ2-7 and V is TRBV20-1, with D perhaps given as TRBD1 or TRBD2 (5 bases each). V gave up 6 bases and J gave up 5 bases, with 11 bases separating them. The CDR3 runs to 11 residues. Germline V gene sequence: CDR1 DFQATT, CDR2 SNEGSKA (reference sequence). This CDR3 is CSAGVTNEQYF. In DNA, the CDR3 is TGCAGTGCGGGGGTTACCAACGAGCAGTACTTC.

A word on this clonotype: This may come from a read error, since a much larger clone is one base off. The V and J genes are TRBV2 and TRBJ1-2; TRBD1 aligns across 7 bases. V lost 10 bases, J lost 2 bases, and 10 bases stayed unmatched. Per germline, CDR1 SNHLY and CDR2 FYNNEI. The CDR3 extends over 14 amino acids. The chain's CDR3 is CAISRLQGNYGYTF. The CDR3 coding sequence is TGTGCCATCAGCCGCCTACAGGGGAACTATGGCTACACCTTC.

This chain connects TRBV11-2 to TRBJ1-1, with D unclear. CDR3 size: 14 residues. The germline gives CDR1 SGHAT, CDR2 FQNNGV. Trimming took off 6 bases at V and 4 bases at J, with 15 bases between the two ends. The CDR3 sequence: CASRSGPRSTEAFF. The CDR3 bases are TGTGCCAGCAGGTCCGGGCCGAGGAGCACTGAAGCTTTCTTT.

The chain joins TRBV7-2 to TRBJ2-5, with D possibly TRBD2 on 7 matching bases. The germline CDR1 and CDR2 sequences are SGHTA and FQGNSA. V lost 0 bases, J lost 0 bases, and 14 bases lay in between. CDR3 length: 17 amino acids. This CDR3 reads CASSLAGGGTNQETQYF. The CDR3 nucleotides read TGTGCCAGCAGCTTAGCAGGGGGTGGGACTAACCAAGAGACCCAGTACTTC.

This clonotype was counted ten times or more. This chain links TRBV6-2 or TRBV6-3 with TRBJ1-1; D remains unclear. Germline V gene lookup returns CDR1 MNHEY and CDR2 SVGEGT. The CDR3 sequence is 12 residues long. V lost 6 bases and J 1 base, leaving 6 bases between the germline ends. CDR3 nucleotides: TGTGCCAGCAGCCCTCGGAACACTGAAGCTTTCTTT. This encodes CASSPRNTEAFF.

The chain combines TRBV25-1 with TRBJ1-1; 7 nucleotides line up with TRBD1. V dropped 7 bases and J dropped 5; count of bases not matched to a gene: 7. Germline-derived CDR1 and CDR2 are MGHDK and SYGVNS. The CDR3 sequence is 13 residues long. CDR3 region: CASTSGGGTEAFF. CDR3 sequence (DNA): TGTGCCAGCACCTCAGGGGGAGGGACTGAAGCTTTCTTT.

This clonotype was seen only a few times. This clone may be a read error of a much larger clone one base away. The V and J genes are TRBV7-3 and TRBJ2-1; the match to TRBD1 covers 10 bases. The end of the DNA aligns better with TRBJ2-7, so the J call may be wrong. CDR3 length: 15 amino acids. The V gene's germline CDR1 is SGHTA and CDR2 FQGTGA. The CDR3 nucleotides are TGTGCCAGCAGCTCGGACAGGGGGGAATACAATGAGCAGTACTTC. It yields the protein CASSSDRGEYNEQYF.

This clonotype was detected a few times. This chain connects TRBV12-3 or TRBV12-4 to TRBJ2-5, with D tentatively TRBD1 or TRBD2 (5 bases each). Deletions cut 9 bases from V and 5 bases from J, with 22 bases between. The CDR3 totals 15 residues. Here the CDR3 reads CASCMDGALFETQYF. CDR3 bases: TGTGCCAGTTGTATGGACGGGGCCCTCTTTGAGACCCAGTACTTC.

This clonotype has more than one count but fewer than ten. The rearrangement uses TRBV24-1 and TRBJ2-1; D unclear. Trimming removed 4 bases from V and 7 bases from J, with 13 bases in between. This CDR3 has 14 amino acids. The germline V gene has CDR1 KGHDR and CDR2 SFDVKD. DNA of the CDR3: TGTGCCACCAGTGACCATGGACGGAGTAATGAGCAGTTCTTC. Encoded protein: CATSDHGRSNEQFF.